These T cell receptor beta chains were read from a single sample in a study of T cells in Graves' hyperthyroidism and ophthalmopathy. TCRdb processed the multiplex PCR reads anew with MiXCR; each CDR3 protein has one entry. This sample has roughly 740,000 distinct CDR3 sequences, with 16% found just once. The specimen was blood. Source of these receptors: a man between 18 and 29 years old with Graves' hyperthyroidism. Each CDR3 is given with its conserved first and last residue. The D gene is left open where the match is weak. Rows may omit the clone size; those that give it use once, few, many or a size class.

J	size	V	D	DNA	CDR3
TRBJ2-2	.	TRBV11-2	TRBD2	TGTGCCAGCAGCTTAGGGGTCCTAGCGGGAGTATGGAACACCGGGGAGCTGTTTTTT	CASSLGVLAGVWNTGELFF
TRBJ2-5	few	TRBV14	TRBD1	TGTGCCAGCAGCCAAGAGGGACAGTTCCAAGAGACCCAGTACTTC	CASSQEGQFQETQYF
TRBJ2-7	many	TRBV7-9	TRBD2	TGTGCCAGCAGCCACGGGGGGGCCCGGGAGCAGTACTTC	CASSHGGAREQYF
TRBJ2-1	.	TRBV5-1	.	TGCGCCAGCAGCTTGGGGCAGGGAAAATACAATGAGCAGTTCTTC	CASSLGQGKYNEQFF
TRBJ2-2	.	TRBV28	.	TGTGCCAGCAGGTTGGACCAATCATACACCGGGGAGCTGTTTTTT	CASRLDQSYTGELFF
TRBJ2-3	many	TRBV20-1	TRBD2	TGCAGTATCTTATTCCTAGCGGGAGACACAGATACGCAGTATTTT	CSILFLAGDTDTQYF
TRBJ2-7	.	TRBV2	.	TGTGCCAGCAGTGAAGGGACAGAAACTTACGAGCAGTACTTC	CASSEGTETYEQYF
TRBJ2-5	many	TRBV14	.	TGTGCCAGCAGCCAAACAGAGACCCAGTACTTC	CASSQTETQYF
TRBJ2-7	.	TRBV7-9	TRBD1	TGTGCCAGCAGCCATTATTCAGAGACAGGGTCCTACGAGCAGTACTTC	CASSHYSETGSYEQYF
TRBJ1-1	many	TRBV9	TRBD1	TGTGCCAGCAGCGCTCACAGGGGATCGAACACTGAAGCTTTCTTT	CASSAHRGSNTEAFF
TRBJ1-4	.	TRBV28	.	TGTGCCAGCAGTTTCGTGGGGTATGAAAAACTGTTTTTT	CASSFVGYEKLFF
TRBJ1-3	few	TRBV7-9	.	TGTGCCAGCAGCTTTAGACAGGCCTTCTCTGGAAACACCATATATTTT	CASSFRQAFSGNTIYF
TRBJ1-4	few	TRBV6-1	.	TGTGCCAGCAGTTGGGGAGTTGGTGAAAAACTGTTTTTT	CASSWGVGEKLFF
TRBJ2-5	many	TRBV11-2	.	TGTGCCAGCAGCTTAGTTCGGGGTTCAGAGACCCAGTACTTC	CASSLVRGSETQYF
TRBJ2-3	.	TRBV7-2	TRBD2	TGTGCCAGCAGCTTCCCATTCGAGCGGGAGGCCACAGATACGCAGTATTTT	CASSFPFEREATDTQYF
TRBJ2-3	many	TRBV9	.	TGTGCCAGCAGCCAAACGACAGTGACAGATACGCAGTATTTT	CASSQTTVTDTQYF
TRBJ2-1	many	TRBV20-1	TRBD2	TGCAGTGCTCGGACCCCGGGACTAGCGGGAGACGGGCCTCTAGATGAGCAGTTCTTC	CSARTPGLAGDGPLDEQFF
TRBJ2-7	many	TRBV11-2	.	TGTGCCAGCAGCCCGCGAGGTTTCGGAGGGTCCTACGAGCAGTACTTC	CASSPRGFGGSYEQYF
TRBJ2-5	.	TRBV15	TRBD2	TGTGCCACCAGAATAAGCGGGAGTCGGGAGACCCAGTACTTC	CATRISGSRETQYF
TRBJ2-7	.	TRBV28	.	TGTGCCAGCAGTCACGGACTCTCGGCTGGCGAGCAGTACTTC	CASSHGLSAGEQYF
TRBJ2-1	few	TRBV27	.	TGTGCCAGCAGTTTAGTGGCTAGCGTACACAATGAGCAGTTCTTC	CASSLVASVHNEQFF
TRBJ1-2	many	TRBV19	TRBD1	TGTGCCAGTAGTCCCCCCGGGACAGGGATATATGGCTACACCTTC	CASSPPGTGIYGYTF
TRBJ2-1	many	TRBV27	TRBD1	TGTGCCAGCAGTTTAATAGGGGGCACTGATGAGCAGTTCTTC	CASSLIGGTDEQFF
TRBJ2-1	many	TRBV13	.	TGTGCCAGCAGCTCGGATAGCGTCCCCTCCTACAATGAGCAGTTCTTC	CASSSDSVPSYNEQFF
TRBJ1-5	few	TRBV6-1	TRBD1	TGTGCCAGCTCAACAGGGGTACGGGAGCCCCAGCATTTT	CASSTGVREPQHF
TRBJ1-5	few	TRBV28	.	TGTGCCAGCAGTTTAATAGGGATTTATCAGCCCCAGCATTTT	CASSLIGIYQPQHF
TRBJ2-3	.	TRBV24-1	TRBD1	TGTGCCACCAGTGATTCCGCTCCGGGACAGGGGGACACAGATACGCAGTATTTT	CATSDSAPGQGDTDTQYF
TRBJ1-1	.	TRBV29-1	.	TGCAGCGTAGGACAGCCTAACACTGAAGCTTTCTTT	CSVGQPNTEAFF
TRBJ1-5	.	TRBV7-9	.	TGTGCCAGCAGCTTAGATTGGACAGCCAATCAGCCCCAGCATTTT	CASSLDWTANQPQHF
TRBJ2-1	many	TRBV15	.	TGTGCCACCAGCAGTCTTCACTATGAGCAGTTCTTC	CATSSLHYEQFF
TRBJ1-1	many	TRBV9	.	TGTGCCAGCAGCGTAGCGATGAACACTGAAGCTTTCTTT	CASSVAMNTEAFF
TRBJ2-6	.	TRBV29-1	.	TGCAGCGTTGAAGTTGTAGGGTCTGGGGCCAACGTCCTGACTTTC	CSVEVVGSGANVLTF
TRBJ2-4	.	TRBV30	.	TGTGCCTGGAGGCCCGGACTCAGGGACGGAGGCATTCAGTACTTC	CAWRPGLRDGGIQYF
TRBJ2-2	.	TRBV16	TRBD2	TGTGCCAGCAGCCAAGCGTCTTCTAGCGGGGACAACACCGGGGAGCTGTTTTTT	CASSQASSSGDNTGELFF
TRBJ2-1	many	TRBV6-5	.	TGTGCCAGCAGTTACGAGGGGGGCTCCTACAATGAGCAGTTCTTC	CASSYEGGSYNEQFF
TRBJ2-7	many	TRBV2	.	TGTGCCAGCATCCAAGGGCGTCTCACTCGCGAGCAGTACTTC	CASIQGRLTREQYF
TRBJ1-1	many	TRBV6-1	.	TGTGCCAGCAGCCCACAAGTTGCGGCCAAAGCTTTCTTT	CASSPQVAAKAFF
TRBJ1-1	.	TRBV9	.	TGTGCCAGCAGCGGAGGACCGGGGAAGAACACTGAAGCTTTCTTT	CASSGGPGKNTEAFF
TRBJ2-2	.	TRBV7-3	.	TGTGCCAGCAGCCCCAAGAACACCGGGGAGCTGTTTTTT	CASSPKNTGELFF
TRBJ2-7	many	TRBV28	.	TGTGCCAGCAGCCTCCTCCGGGACCCCTACGAGCAGTACTTC	CASSLLRDPYEQYF
TRBJ2-1	few	TRBV6-2/TRBV6-3	TRBD2	TGTGCCAGCAAGCCAAGCGGGATTTACAATGAGCAGTTCTTC	CASKPSGIYNEQFF
TRBJ2-1	.	TRBV9	TRBD1	TGTGCCAGTACCCGGGACAGCTCCTACAATGAGCAGTTCTTC	CASTRDSSYNEQFF
TRBJ1-2	few	TRBV12-3/TRBV12-4	TRBD1	TGTGCCAGCAGTTTAGCTCGCAGGGGGATATATGGCTACACCTTC	CASSLARRGIYGYTF
TRBJ2-1	.	TRBV3-2	.	TGTGCCAGCAGCCAAGATGGAGAAGGCAATGAGCAGTTCTTC	CASSQDGEGNEQFF
TRBJ1-2	.	TRBV20-1	TRBD1	TGCAGTGCTACGGGACAGGGCCTCTATGGCTACACCTTC	CSATGQGLYGYTF
TRBJ2-7	.	TRBV19	TRBD1	TGTGCCAGTAGTAATATGGGCAGGGGGTCCTACGAGCAGTACTTC	CASSNMGRGSYEQYF
TRBJ2-2	.	TRBV18	TRBD1	TGTGCCAGCTCACCGTGGGGGACAGCTCGGAACACCGGGGAGCTGTTTTTT	CASSPWGTARNTGELFF
TRBJ2-7	.	TRBV4-2	.	TGTGCCAGCAGCCAAGATGGCCTAATCTACGAGCAGTACTTC	CASSQDGLIYEQYF
TRBJ1-6	many	TRBV2	.	TGTGCCAGCAGGGCCCCGACAGGTCTTAATTCACCCCTCCACTTT	CASRAPTGLNSPLHF
TRBJ2-2	few	TRBV7-3	TRBD2	TGTGCCAGCAGCTTAGACCGGACTAGCGGCCGAACCGGGGAGCTGTTTTTT	CASSLDRTSGRTGELFF
TRBJ1-2	.	TRBV6-2/TRBV6-3	.	TGTGCCAGCAACATTCACCCGACAGGTCGAGGACTGAGAGGCTACACCTTC	CASNIHPTGRGLRGYTF
TRBJ1-2	once	TRBV20-1	.	TGCAGTGCTCTTTTACCGGGGACCTATGGCTACACCTTC	CSALLPGTYGYTF
TRBJ2-2	.	TRBV15	TRBD2	TGTGCCACCAGGGGAGGGAGTGGCACCGGGGAGCTGTTTTTT	CATRGGSGTGELFF